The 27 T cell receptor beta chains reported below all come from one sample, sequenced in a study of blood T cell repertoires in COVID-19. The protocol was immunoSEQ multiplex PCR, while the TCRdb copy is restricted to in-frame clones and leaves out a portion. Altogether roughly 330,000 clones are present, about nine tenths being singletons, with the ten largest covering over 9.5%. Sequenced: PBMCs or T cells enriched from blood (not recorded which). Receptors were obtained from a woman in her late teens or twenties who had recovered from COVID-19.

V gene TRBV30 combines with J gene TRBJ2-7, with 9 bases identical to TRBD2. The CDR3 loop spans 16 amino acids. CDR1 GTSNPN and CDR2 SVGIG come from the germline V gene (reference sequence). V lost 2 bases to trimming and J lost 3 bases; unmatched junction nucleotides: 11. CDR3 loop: CAWSIAASGKFYEQYF. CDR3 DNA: TGTGCCTGGAGTATAGCGGCTAGCGGGAAATTCTACGAGCAGTACTTC.

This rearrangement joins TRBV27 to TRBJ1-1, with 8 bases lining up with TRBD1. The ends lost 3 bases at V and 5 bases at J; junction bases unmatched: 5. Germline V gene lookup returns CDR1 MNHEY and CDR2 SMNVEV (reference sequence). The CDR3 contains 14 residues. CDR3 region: CASSFSTGGTEAFF. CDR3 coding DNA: TGTGCCAGCAGTTTTTCTACAGGGGGAACTGAAGCTTTCTTT.

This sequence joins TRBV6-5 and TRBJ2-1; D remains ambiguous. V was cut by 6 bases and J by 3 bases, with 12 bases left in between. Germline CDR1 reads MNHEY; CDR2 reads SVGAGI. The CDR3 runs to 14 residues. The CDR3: CASRGQSGYNEQFF. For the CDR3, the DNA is TGTGCCAGCAGAGGCCAGTCAGGCTACAATGAGCAGTTCTTC.

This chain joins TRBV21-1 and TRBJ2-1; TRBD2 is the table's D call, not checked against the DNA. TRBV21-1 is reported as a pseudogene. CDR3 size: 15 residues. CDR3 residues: CASSKERDSYNEQFF. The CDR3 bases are TGTGCCAGCAGCAAAGAGCGAGATTCCTACAATGAGCAGTTCTTC.

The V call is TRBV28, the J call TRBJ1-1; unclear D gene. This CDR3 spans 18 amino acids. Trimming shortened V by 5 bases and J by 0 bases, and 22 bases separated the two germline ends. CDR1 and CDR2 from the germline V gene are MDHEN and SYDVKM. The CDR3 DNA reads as TGTGCCAGCAGTCTTACCTGGGAGATTATTACCATGAACACTGAAGCTTTCTTT. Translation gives CASSLTWEIITMNTEAFF.

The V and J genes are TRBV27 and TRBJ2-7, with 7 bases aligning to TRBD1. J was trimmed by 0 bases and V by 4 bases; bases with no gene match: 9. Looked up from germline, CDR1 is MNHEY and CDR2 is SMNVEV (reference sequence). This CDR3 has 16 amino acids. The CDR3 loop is CASSSRTGASSYEQYF. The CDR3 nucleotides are TGTGCCAGCAGTTCCCGAACAGGGGCCAGCTCCTACGAGCAGTACTTC.

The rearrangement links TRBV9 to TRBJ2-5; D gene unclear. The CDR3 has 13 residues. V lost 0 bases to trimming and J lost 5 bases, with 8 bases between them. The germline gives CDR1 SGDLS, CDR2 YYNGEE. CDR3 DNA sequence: TGTGCCAGCAGCGTAGGGAGTGGGGAGACCCAGTACTTC. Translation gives CASSVGSGETQYF.

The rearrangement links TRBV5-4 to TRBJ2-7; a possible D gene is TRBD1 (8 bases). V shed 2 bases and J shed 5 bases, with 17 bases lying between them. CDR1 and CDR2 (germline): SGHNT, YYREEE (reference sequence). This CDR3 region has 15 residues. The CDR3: CASSFQGARGNEQYF. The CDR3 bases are TGTGCCAGCAGCTTCCAGGGGGCGCGGGGGAACGAGCAGTACTTC.

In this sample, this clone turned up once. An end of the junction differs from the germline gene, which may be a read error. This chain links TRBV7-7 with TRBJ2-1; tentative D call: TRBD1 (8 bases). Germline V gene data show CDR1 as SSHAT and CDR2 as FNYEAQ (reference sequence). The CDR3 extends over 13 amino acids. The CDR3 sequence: CASSPTGGDEQFF. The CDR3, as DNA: TGTGCTAGCAGCCCCACAGGGGGGGATGAGCAGTTCTTC.

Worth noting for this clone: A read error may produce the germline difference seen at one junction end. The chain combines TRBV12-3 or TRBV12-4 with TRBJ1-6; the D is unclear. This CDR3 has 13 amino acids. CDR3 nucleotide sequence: TGTACCAGCAGTTTATCGCAGAATTCACCCCTCCACTTT. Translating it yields CTSSLSQNSPLHF.

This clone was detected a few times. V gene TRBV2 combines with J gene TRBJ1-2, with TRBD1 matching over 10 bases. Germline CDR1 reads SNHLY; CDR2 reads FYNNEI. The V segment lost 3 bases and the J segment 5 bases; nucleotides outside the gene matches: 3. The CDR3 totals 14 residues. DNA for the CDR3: TGTGCCAGCAGTGATACGGGACAGGGGTATGGCTACACCTTC. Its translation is CASSDTGQGYGYTF.

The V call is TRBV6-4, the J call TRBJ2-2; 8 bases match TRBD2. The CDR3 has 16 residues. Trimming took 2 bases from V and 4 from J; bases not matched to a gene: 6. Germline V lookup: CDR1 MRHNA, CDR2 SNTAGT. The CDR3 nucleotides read TGTGCCAGCAGTGACAGAGCGGGAGAGGGCACCGGGGAGCTGTTTTTT. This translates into CASSDRAGEGTGELFF.

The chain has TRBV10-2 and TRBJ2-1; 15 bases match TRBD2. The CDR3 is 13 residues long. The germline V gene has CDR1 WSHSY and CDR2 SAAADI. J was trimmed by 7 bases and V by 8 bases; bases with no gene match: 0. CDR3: CASGLAGGNEQFF. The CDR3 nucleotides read TGCGCCAGCGGACTAGCGGGGGGGAATGAGCAGTTCTTC.

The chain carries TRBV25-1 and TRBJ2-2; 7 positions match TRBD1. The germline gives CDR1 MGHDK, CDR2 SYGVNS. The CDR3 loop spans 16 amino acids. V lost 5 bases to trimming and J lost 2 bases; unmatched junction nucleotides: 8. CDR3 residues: CASSIPGTANTGELFF. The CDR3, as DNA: TGTGCCAGCAGTATCCCCGGGACAGCAAACACCGGGGAGCTGTTTTTT. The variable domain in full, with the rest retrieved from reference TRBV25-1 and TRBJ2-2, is EADIYQTPRYLVIGTGKKITLECSQTMGHDKMYWYQQDPGMELHLIHYSYGVNSTEKGDLSSESTVSRIRTEHFPLTLESARPSHTSQYLCASSIPGTANTGELFFGEGSRLTVL.

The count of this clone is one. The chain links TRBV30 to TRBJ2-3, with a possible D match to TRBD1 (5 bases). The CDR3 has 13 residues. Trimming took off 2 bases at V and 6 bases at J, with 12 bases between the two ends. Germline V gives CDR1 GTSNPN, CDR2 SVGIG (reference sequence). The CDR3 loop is CAWSSTPGDTQYF. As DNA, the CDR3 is TGTGCCTGGAGTTCAACTCCAGGGGATACGCAGTATTTT.

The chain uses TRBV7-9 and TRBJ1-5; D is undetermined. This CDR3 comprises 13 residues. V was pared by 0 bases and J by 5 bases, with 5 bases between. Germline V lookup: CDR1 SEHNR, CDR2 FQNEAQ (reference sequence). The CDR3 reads CASSLAEYQPQHF. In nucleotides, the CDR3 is TGTGCCAGCAGCTTAGCCGAGTATCAGCCCCAGCATTTT.

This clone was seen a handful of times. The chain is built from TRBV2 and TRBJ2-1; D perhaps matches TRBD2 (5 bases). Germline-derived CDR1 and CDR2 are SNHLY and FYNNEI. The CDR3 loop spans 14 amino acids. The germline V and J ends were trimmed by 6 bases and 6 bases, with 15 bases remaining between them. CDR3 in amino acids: CASRILLVGNEQFF. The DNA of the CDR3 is TGTGCCAGCAGGATCCTACTAGTAGGCAATGAGCAGTTCTTC.

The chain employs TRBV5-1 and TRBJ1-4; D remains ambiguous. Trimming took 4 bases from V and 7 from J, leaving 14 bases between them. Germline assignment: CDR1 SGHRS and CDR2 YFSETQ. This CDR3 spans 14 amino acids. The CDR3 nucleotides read TGCGCCAGCAGCGAGGGCTACCAGGCTGAAAAACTGTTTTTT. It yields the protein CASSEGYQAEKLFF.

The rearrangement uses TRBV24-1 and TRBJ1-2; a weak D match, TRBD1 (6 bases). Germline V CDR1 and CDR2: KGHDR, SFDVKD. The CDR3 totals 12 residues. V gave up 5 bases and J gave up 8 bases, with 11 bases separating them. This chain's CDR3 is CATSGTGWGYTF. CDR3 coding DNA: TGTGCCACCAGTGGAACAGGGTGGGGCTACACCTTC.

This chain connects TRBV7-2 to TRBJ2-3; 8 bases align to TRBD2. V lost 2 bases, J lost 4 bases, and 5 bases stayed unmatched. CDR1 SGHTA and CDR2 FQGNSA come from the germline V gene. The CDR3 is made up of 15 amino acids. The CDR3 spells CASSLQAGASDTQYF. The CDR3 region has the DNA TGTGCCAGCAGCTTACAAGCGGGGGCTTCAGATACGCAGTATTTT.

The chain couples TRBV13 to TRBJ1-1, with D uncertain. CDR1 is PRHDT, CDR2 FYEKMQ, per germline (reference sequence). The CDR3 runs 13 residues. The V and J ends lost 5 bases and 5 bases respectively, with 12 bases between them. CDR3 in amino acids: CASSLNYGTEAFF. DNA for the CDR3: TGTGCCAGCAGCCTAAATTACGGGACTGAAGCTTTCTTT.

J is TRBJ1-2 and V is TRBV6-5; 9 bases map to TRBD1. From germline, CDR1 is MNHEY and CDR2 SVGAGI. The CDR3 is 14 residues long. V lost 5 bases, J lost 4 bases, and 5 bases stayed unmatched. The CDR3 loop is CASSTGGAGYGYTF. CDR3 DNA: TGTGCCAGCAGTACAGGGGGCGCGGGCTATGGCTACACCTTC.

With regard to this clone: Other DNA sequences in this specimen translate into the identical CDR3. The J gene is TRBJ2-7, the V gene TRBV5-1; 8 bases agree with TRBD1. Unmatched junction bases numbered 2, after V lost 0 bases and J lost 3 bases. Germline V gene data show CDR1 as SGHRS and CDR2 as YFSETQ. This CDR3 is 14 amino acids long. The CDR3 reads CASSLGTGGYEQYF. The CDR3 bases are TGCGCCAGCAGCTTGGGAACAGGGGGCTACGAGCAGTACTTC.

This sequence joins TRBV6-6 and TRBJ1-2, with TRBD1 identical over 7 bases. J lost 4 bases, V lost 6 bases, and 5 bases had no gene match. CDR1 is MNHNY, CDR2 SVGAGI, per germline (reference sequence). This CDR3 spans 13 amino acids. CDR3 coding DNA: TGTGCCAGCAGCGCAGGGGGTCCCTATGGCTACACCTTC. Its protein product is CASSAGGPYGYTF.

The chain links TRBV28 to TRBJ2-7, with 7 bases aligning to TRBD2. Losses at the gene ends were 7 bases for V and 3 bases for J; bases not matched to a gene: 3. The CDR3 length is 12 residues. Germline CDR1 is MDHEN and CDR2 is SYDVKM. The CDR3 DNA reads TGTGCCAGCAACCCGGGAGGCTACGAGCAGTACTTC. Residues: CASNPGGYEQYF.

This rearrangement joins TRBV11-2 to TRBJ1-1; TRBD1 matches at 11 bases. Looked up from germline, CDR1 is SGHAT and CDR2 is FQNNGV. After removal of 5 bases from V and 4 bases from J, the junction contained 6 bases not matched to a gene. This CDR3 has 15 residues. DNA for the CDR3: TGTGCCAGCAGCCTAACCGGGACAGGGGGCACTGAAGCTTTCTTT. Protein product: CASSLTGTGGTEAFF.

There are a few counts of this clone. CDR3 sequence reads: CASSHLAGNTIYF. The CDR3, as DNA: TGTGCCAGCAGTCATTTAGCTGGAAACACCATATATTTT. This sequence joins TRBV6-5 and TRBJ1-3; D remains unclear. This CDR3 spans 13 amino acids. Germline CDR1 and CDR2: MNHEY and SVGAGI. The V end lost 5 bases, the J end lost 2 bases, and 7 bases lay between the germline ends.